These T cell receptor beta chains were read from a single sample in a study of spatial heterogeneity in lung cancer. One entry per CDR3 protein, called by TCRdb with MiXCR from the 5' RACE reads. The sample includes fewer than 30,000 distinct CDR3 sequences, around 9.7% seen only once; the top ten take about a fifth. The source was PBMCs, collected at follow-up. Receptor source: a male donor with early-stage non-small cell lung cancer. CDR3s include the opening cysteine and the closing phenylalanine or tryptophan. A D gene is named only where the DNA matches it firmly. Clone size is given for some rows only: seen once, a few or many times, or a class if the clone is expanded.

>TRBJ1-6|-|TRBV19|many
TGTGCCAGTAGTATTCGAGGCGGCGAGTCCCTCCACTTT
CASSIRGGESLHF
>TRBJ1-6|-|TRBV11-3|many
TGTGCCAGCAGCTACACAAATGGTTCACCCCTCCACTTT
CASSYTNGSPLHF
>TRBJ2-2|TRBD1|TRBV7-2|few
TGTGCCAGCAGCCCCTCAGGGGGAGCGAACACCGGGGAGCTGTTTTTT
CASSPSGGANTGELFF
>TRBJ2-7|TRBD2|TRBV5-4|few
TGTGCCAGCAGCCCCGGACTAGCCTACGAGCAGTACTTC
CASSPGLAYEQYF
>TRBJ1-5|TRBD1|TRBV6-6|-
TGTGCCAGCAGTCCGGGACAGGGAAGGCCCCAGCATTTT
CASSPGQGRPQHF
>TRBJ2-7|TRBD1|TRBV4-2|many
TGTGCCAGCAGCCAAGTGACAGGGGGGCCCCACGAGCAGTACTTC
CASSQVTGGPHEQYF
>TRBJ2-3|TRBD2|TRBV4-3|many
TGCGCCAGCAGCCAAGTCATTAGCGGGGATGGGGGGACAGATACGCAGTATTTT
CASSQVISGDGGTDTQYF
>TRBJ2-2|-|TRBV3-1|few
TGTGCCAGCTATTGGGCCGACACCGGGGAGCTGTTTTTT
CASYWADTGELFF
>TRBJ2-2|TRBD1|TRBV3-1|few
TGTGCCAGCAGCCAGGAAAGGGACAGGGTGACCGGGGAGCTGTTTTTT
CASSQERDRVTGELFF
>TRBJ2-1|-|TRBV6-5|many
TGTGCCAGCAGTTACCAAGGGTACGGTGAGCAGTTCTTC
CASSYQGYGEQFF
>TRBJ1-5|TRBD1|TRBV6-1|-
TGTGCCAGCACCCACAGGGGGGTGAGCAATCAGCCCCAGCATTTT
CASTHRGVSNQPQHF
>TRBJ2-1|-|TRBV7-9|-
TGTGCCAGCAGCTCTATAACAACAGAATTGACCTACAATGAGCAGTTCTTC
CASSSITTELTYNEQFF
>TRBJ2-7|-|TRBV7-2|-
TGTGCCAGCAGCACTATAGAGGGACAAACCGAGCAGTACTTC
CASSTIEGQTEQYF
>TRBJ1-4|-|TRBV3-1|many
TGTGCCAGCAGCCAACTCCCCACAGGAGAGAATGAAAAACTGTTTTTT
CASSQLPTGENEKLFF
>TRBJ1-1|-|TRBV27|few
TGTGCCAGCAGTTCCCGGGGCGGAGAGAACACTGAAGCTTTCTTT
CASSSRGGENTEAFF
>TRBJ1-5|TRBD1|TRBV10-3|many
TGTGCCATCAGTAGGACAGGGGGGAATCAGCCCCAGCATTTT
CAISRTGGNQPQHF
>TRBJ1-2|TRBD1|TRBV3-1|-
TGTGCCAGCAGCCAGACAGGGGATCATTATGGCTACACCTTC
CASSQTGDHYGYTF
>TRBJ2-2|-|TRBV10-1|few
TGCGCCAGCAGCCGGGGGCCCGGGGAGCTGTTTTTT
CASSRGPGELFF
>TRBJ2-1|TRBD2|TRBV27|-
TGTGCCAGCAGTTCCCCCGGGACTAGCGGGAGAGGAGAGCAGTTCTTC
CASSSPGTSGRGEQFF
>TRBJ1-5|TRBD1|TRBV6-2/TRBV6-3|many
TGTGCCAGCAGTTACTCCCCGGGACAGGGTGGCAATCAGCCCCAGCATTTT
CASSYSPGQGGNQPQHF
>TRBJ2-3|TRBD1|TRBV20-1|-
TGCAGTGCTAGCCGTCCGGGACAGTGGAAAACAGATACGCAGTATTTT
CSASRPGQWKTDTQYF
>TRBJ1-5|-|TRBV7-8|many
TGTGCCAGCAGCTCGTACAGGGCTAGCAATCAGCCCCAGCATTTT
CASSSYRASNQPQHF
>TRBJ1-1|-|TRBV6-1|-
TGTGCCACTAGAAAAGAGGGGGCTGAAGCTTTCTTT
CATRKEGAEAFF
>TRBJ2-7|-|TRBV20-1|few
TGCAGTGCTAGAGAAGGTGCGGGTTACGAGCAGTACTTC
CSAREGAGYEQYF
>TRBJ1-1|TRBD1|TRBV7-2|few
TGTGCCAGCAGCCCGACAGGGGGAAGTGTAGCTTTCTTT
CASSPTGGSVAFF
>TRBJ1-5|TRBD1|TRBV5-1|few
TGCGCCAGCAGCCTGGGACAGAGCAATCAGCCCCAGCATTTT
CASSLGQSNQPQHF
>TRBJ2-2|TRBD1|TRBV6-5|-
TGTGCCAGCAGTTATGACGCAGGGGGCGCGAACACCGGGGAGCTGTTTTTT
CASSYDAGGANTGELFF
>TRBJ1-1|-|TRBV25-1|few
TGTGCCAGCAGTGACCTCGCCGTTCCCGACACTGAAGCTTTCTTT
CASSDLAVPDTEAFF
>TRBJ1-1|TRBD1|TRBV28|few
TGTGCCAGCAGAATACAGGGGGTAACTGAAGCTTTCTTT
CASRIQGVTEAFF
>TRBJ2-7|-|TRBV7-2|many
TGTGCCAGCAGCTTACAGGAGTCCTACGAGCAGTACTTC
CASSLQESYEQYF
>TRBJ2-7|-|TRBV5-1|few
TGCGCCAGCAGCTTGGAGGGAGGCCAGGCTTACTACGAGCAGTACTTC
CASSLEGGQAYYEQYF
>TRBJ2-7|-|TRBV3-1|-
TGTGCCAGCAGCCAAGATTGGCTATCCTACGAGCAGTACTTC
CASSQDWLSYEQYF
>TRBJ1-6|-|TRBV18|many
TGTGCCAGCTCACCAGGGCAGCCTGATAATTCACCCCTCCACTTT
CASSPGQPDNSPLHF
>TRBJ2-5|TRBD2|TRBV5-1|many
TGCGCCAGCAGCTTCCTTGGGACTAGCGAGGAGACCCAGTACTTC
CASSFLGTSEETQYF
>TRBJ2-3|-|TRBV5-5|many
TGTGCCAGCAGCTTGGCAGGGTATCGCACAGATACGCAGTATTTT
CASSLAGYRTDTQYF
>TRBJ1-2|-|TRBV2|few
TGTGCCAGCAGTGAGTGGGGATCCTATGGCTACACCTTC
CASSEWGSYGYTF
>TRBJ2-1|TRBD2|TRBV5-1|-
TGCGCCAGCAGCTGGGAGCGGGGGTACAATGAGCAGTTCTTC
CASSWERGYNEQFF
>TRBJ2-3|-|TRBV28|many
TGTGCCAGCAGTAAATATACAGATACGCAGTATTTT
CASSKYTDTQYF
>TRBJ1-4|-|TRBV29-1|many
TGCAGCGTTCAGGAGTCAGCTGAAAAACTGTTTTTT
CSVQESAEKLFF
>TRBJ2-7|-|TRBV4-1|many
TGCGCCAGCAGCCAGGGGACGAAGGCCTACGAGCAGTACTTC
CASSQGTKAYEQYF
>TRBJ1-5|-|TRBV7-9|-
TGTGCCAGCAGCTTATTTACAGGGCCCTTCAATCAGCCCCAGCATTTT
CASSLFTGPFNQPQHF
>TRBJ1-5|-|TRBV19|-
TGTGCCAGTAGTATTGACCCACAGGGTAGCCAGCCCCAGCATTTT
CASSIDPQGSQPQHF
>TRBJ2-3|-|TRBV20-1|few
TGCAGCGCGGTGGGGGGGCGAGCAGATACGCAGTATTTT
CSAVGGRADTQYF
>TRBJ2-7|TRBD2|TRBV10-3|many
TGTGCCATCAGTGTTCTAGCGGGGGGCCGACAGCTCTTC
CAISVLAGGRQLF
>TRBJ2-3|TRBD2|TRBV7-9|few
TGTGCCAGCAGCCGGGGACTAGCGGGGGCCACAGATACGCAGTATTTT
CASSRGLAGATDTQYF
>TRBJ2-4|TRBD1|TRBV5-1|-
TGCGCCAGCAGCCCCGGGACAGGGGGTAACATTCAGTACTTC
CASSPGTGGNIQYF
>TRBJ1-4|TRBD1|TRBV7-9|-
TGTGCCAACAGCTTCTCAACCGGGACAGGGGGAGGAAAACTGTTTTTT
CANSFSTGTGGGKLFF
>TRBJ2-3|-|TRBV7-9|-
TGTGTCAGCAGGATCTCGAGGGGGGCAGATACGCAGTATTTT
CVSRISRGADTQYF
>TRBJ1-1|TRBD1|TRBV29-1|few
TGCAGCGCTCCCCCATCGACAGGGGGCGAAGCTTTCTTT
CSAPPSTGGEAFF
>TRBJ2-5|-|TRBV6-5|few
TGTGCCAGCAGCTTACAGAGGCAGGGTATCGCGACCCAGTACTTC
CASSLQRQGIATQYF
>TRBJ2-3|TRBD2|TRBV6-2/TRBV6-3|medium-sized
TGTGCCAGCAGCCTAAAGGAACTAGCGGGGAGATTCACAGATACGCAGTATTTT
CASSLKELAGRFTDTQYF
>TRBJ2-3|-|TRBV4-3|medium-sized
TGCGCCAGCGCCGAGAGGGCAGGAGGGAGTACGCAGTATTTT
CASAERAGGSTQYF
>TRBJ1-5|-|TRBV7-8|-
TGTGCCAGCAGCAACAGACTGGGTGACAATCAGCCCCAGCATTTT
CASSNRLGDNQPQHF
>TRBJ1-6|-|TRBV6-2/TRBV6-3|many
TGTGCCAGCAGGGGGACGGCCGGATCACCCCTCCACTTT
CASRGTAGSPLHF
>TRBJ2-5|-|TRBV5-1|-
TGCGCCAGCAGCTTACTAGGATCTAAAGAGACCCAGTACTTC
CASSLLGSKETQYF